The entry that follows covers one T cell receptor beta chain sequence. No antigen is known for it. The entry originates in a study of shared clonotypes between healthy human individuals. CD45RO-negative, CCR7-selected cells formed the naive CD8 fraction, which excluded terminally differentiated effector memory CD45RA+ cells. The assay was immunoSEQ multiplex PCR, and TCRdb's table has in-frame clones only and misses some. The table lists around 2.1 million clones, roughly 91% of them singletons, with 1.5% to 2% in the top ten. The germline V gene encodes CDR1 MRHNA and CDR2 SNTAGT. The CDR3 spans 15 residues. The V gene end was trimmed by 3 bases and the J gene end by 5 bases; junction bases not matched to a gene: 6. Study-level points and caveats: Shared across several donors were around 4.7% of the naive CD4 clonotypes. Though the depth was large, rarefaction showed that sorted-subset sequencing was incomplete.

Sequencing input: naive CD8+ T cells from PBMCs. This clonotype was sampled from a man aged 18 to 29 in good health. Some clones in this sample may be carry-over from other donors' samples. The V call is TRBV6-4, the J call TRBJ2-3, with 9 bases matching TRBD2. The CDR3 spells CASSEVRGGIDTQYF. For the CDR3, the DNA is TGTGCCAGCAGTGAGGTGCGGGGGGGGATAGATACGCAGTATTTT.